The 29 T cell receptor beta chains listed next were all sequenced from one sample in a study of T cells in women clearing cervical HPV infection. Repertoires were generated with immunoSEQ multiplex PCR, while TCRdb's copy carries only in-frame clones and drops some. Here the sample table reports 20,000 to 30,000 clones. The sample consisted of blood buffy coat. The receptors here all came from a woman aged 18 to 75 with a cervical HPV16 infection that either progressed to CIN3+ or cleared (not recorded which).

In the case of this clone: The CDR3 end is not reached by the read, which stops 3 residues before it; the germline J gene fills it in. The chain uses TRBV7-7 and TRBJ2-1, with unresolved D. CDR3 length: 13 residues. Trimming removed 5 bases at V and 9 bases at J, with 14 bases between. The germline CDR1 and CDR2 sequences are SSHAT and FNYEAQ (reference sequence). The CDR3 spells CASSQQSGREQFF. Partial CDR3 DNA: TGTGCCAGCAGCCAACAAAGTGGCCGTGAG.

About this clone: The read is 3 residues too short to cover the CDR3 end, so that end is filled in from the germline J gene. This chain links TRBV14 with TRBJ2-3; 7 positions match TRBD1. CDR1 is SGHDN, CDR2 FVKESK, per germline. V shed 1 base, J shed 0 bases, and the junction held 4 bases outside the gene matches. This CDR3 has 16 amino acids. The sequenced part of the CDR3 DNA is TGTGCCAGCAGCCAAGGGACAGGTACTAGCACAGATACG. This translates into CASSQGTGTSTDT. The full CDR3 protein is CASSQGTGTSTDTQYF.

The CDR3 protein is CASSRQGNYNEQFF. The CDR3 bases that were read are TGTGCCAGTAGTAGACAGGGCAACTACAATGAG. V is TRBV19 and J is TRBJ2-1, with 7 bases that match TRBD1. The read ends 3 residues shy of where the CDR3 ends; the end is completed using the germline J gene. Per the germline V gene, CDR1 is LNHDA and CDR2 is SQIVND (reference sequence). With V trimmed by 4 bases and J by 3 bases, 3 bases remained unmatched. The CDR3 is made up of 14 amino acids.

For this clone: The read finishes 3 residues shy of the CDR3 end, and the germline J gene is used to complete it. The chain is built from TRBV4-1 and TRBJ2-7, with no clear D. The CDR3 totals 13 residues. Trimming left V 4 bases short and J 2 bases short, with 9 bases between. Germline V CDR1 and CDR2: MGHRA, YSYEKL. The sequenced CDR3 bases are TGCGCCAGCAGCCCGTCGGTCACCTACGAG. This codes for CASSPSVTYE. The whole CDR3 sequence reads CASSPSVTYEQYF.

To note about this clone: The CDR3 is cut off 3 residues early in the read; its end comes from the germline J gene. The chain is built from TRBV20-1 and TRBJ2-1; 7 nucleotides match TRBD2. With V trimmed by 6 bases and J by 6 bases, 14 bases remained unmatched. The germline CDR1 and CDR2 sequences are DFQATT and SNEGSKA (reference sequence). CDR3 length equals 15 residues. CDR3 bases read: TGCAGTGCGCCGACTAGGACTAGTGAGAGCAATGAG. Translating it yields CSAPTRTSESNE. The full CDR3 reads CSAPTRTSESNEQFF.

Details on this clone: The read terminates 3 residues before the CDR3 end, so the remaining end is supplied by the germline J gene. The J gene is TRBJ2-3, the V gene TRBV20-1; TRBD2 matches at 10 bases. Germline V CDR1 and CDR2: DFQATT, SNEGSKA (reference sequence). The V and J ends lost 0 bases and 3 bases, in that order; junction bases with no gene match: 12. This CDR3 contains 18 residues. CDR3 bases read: TGCAGTGCTAGAGATCTAGCGGGAGTACGAGGGGTGACAGATACG. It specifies CSARDLAGVRGVTDT. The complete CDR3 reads CSARDLAGVRGVTDTQYF.

Here the CDR3 reads CASSLQGFPYEQYF. Partial CDR3 DNA: TGTGCCAGCAGTCTACAGGGGTTCCCCTACGAG. The rearrangement joins TRBV2 to TRBJ2-7; 7 bases match TRBD1. The read terminates 3 residues ahead of where the CDR3 ends, so the germline J gene completes it. Germline V gene data show CDR1 as SNHLY and CDR2 as FYNNEI. This CDR3 has 14 residues. V lost 5 bases, J lost 2 bases, and 6 bases stayed unmatched. The variable domain in full, with the rest retrieved from reference TRBV2 and TRBJ2-7, is EPEVTQTPSHQVTQMGQEVILRCVPISNHLYFYWYRQILGQKVEFLVSFYNNEISEKSEIFDDQFSVERPDGSNFTLKIRSTKLEDSAMYFCASSLQGFPYEQYFGPGTRLTVT.

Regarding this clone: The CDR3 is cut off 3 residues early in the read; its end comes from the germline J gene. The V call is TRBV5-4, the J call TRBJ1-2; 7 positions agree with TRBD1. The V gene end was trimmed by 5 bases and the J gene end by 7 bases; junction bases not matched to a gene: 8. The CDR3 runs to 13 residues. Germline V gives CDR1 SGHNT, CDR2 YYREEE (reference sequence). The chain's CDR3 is CASSRKGAGGYTF. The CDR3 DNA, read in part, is TGTGCCAGCAGTCGAAAGGGGGCTGGTGGC.

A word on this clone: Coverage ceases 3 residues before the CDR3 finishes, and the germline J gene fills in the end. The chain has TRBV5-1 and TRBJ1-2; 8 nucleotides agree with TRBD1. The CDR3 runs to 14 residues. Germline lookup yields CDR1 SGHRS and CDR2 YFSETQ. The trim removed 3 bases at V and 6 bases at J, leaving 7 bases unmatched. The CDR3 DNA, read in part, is TGCGCCAGCAGCTCCCGGACAGGGATAGATGGC. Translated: CASSSRTGIDG. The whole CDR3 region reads CASSSRTGIDGYTF. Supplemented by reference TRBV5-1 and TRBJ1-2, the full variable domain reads KAGVTQTPRYLIKTRGQQVTLSCSPISGHRSVSWYQQTPGQGLQFLFEYFSETQRNKGNFPGRFSGRQFSNSRSEMNVSTLELGDSALYLCASSSRTGIDGYTFGSGTRLTVV.

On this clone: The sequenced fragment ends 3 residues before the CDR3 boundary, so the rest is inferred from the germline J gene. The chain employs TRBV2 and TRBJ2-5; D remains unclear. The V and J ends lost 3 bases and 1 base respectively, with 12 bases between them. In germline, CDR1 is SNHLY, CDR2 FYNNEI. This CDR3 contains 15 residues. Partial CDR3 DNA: TGTGCCAGCAGTGATCAGCGCAACCTCCAAGAGACC. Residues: CASSDQRNLQET. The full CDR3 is CASSDQRNLQETQYF.

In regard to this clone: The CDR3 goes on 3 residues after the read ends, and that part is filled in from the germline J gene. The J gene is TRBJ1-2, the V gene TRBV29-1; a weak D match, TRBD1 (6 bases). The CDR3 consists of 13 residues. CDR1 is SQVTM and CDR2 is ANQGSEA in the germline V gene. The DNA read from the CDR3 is TGCAGCGGGAACGACAGGTACGTATACGAC. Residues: CSGNDRYVYD. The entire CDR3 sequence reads CSGNDRYVYDYTF.

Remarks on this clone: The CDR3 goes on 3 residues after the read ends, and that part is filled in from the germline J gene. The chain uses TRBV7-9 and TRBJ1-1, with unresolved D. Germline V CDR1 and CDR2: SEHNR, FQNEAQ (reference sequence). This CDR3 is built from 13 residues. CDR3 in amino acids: CASSSDSPIRAFF. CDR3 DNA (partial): TGTGCCAGCAGTTCGGACTCTCCCATCAGA.

CDR3 DNA (partial): TGTGCCAGCAGCTTCTTCTCCTTCTACGAG. Protein sequence: CASSFFSFYE. The whole CDR3 is CASSFFSFYEQYF. The V gene is TRBV11-2, the J gene TRBJ2-7; D is unresolved. The CDR3 end falls 3 residues outside the read, so it is completed with the germline J gene. In germline, CDR1 is SGHAT, CDR2 FQNNGV. The CDR3 runs 13 residues. Trimming took off 3 bases at V and 3 bases at J, with 9 bases between the two ends.

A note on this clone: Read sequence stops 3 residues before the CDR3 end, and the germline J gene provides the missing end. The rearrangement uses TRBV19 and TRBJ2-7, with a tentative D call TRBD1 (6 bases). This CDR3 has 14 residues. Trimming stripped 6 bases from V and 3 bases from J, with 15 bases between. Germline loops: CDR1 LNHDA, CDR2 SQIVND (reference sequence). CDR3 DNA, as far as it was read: TGTGCCAGTAGGAAACAAAGGGGGAACTACGAG. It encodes CASRKQRGNYE. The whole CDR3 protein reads CASRKQRGNYEQYF.

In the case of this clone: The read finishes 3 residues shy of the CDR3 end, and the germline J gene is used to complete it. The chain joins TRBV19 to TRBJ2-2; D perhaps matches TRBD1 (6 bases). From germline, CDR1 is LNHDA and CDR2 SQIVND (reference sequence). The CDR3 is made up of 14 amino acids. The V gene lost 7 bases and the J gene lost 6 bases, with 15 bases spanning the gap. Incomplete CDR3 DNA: TGTGCCAGTAACAGGGAAGTCTGGGCCGGGGAG. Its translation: CASNREVWAGE. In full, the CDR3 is CASNREVWAGELFF.

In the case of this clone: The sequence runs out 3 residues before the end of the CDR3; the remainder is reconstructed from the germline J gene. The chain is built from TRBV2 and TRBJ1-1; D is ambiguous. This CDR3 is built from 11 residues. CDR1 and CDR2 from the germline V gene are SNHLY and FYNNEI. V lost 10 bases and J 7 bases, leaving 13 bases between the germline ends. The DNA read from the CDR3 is TGTGCCACCAAACAAAATTTTGAA. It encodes CATKQNFE. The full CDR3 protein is CATKQNFEAFF.

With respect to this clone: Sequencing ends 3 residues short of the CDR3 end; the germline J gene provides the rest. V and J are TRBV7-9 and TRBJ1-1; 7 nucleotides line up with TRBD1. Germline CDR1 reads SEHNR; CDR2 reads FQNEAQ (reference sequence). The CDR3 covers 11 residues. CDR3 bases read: TGTGCCAGCAGCTTGACAGGGGAA. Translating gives CASSLTGE. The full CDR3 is CASSLTGEAFF.

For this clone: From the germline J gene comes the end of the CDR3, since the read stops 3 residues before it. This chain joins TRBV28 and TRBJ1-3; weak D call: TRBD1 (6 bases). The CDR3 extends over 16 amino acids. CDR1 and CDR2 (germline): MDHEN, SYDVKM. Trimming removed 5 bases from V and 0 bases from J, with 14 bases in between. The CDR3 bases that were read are TGTGCCAGCAGTATCAGGGGTGGAAGCTCTGGAAACACC. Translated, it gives CASSIRGGSSGNT. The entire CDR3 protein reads CASSIRGGSSGNTIYF.

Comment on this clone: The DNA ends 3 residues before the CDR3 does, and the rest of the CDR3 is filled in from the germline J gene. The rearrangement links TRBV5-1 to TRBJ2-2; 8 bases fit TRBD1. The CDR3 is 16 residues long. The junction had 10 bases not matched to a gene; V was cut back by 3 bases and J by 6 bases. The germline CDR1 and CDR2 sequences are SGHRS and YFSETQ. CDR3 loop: CASSYYTTGEAGELFF. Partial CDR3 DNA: TGCGCCAGCAGCTACTACACGACAGGGGAGGCCGGGGAG.

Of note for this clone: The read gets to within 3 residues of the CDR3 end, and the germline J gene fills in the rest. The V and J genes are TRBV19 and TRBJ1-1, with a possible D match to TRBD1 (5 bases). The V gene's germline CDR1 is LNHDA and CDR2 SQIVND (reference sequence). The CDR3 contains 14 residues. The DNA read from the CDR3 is TGTGCCAGTAGTATAAGAGGGGCCCAAGAGACA. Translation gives CASSIRGAQET. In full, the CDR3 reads CASSIRGAQETAFF. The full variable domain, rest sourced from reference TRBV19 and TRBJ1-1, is DGGITQSPKYLFRKEGQNVTLSCEQNLNHDAMYWYRQDPGQGLRLIYYSQIVNDFQKGDIAEGYSVSREKKESFPLTVTSAQKNPTAFYLCASSIRGAQETAFFGQGTRLTVV.

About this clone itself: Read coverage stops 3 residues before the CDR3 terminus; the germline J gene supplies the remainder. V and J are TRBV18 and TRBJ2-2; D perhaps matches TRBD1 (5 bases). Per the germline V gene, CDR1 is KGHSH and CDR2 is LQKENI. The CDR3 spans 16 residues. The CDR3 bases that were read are TGTGCCAGCTCACCAGGCTTGACAGCCTATAATGAAAAG. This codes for CASSPGLTAYNEK. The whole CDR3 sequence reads CASSPGLTAYNEKLFF.

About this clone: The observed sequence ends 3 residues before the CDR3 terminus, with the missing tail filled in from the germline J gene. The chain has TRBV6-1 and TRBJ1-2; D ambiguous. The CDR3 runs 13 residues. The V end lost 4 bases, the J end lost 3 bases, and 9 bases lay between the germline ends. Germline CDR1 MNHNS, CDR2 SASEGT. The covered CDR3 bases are TGTGCCAGCAGTGTCCAGGAGGACTATGGC. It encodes CASSVQEDYG. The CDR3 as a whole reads CASSVQEDYGYTF.

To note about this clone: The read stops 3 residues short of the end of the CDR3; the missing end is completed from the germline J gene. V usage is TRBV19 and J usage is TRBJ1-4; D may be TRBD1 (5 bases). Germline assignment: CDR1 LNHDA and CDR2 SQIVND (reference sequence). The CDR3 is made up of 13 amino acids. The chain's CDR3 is CASSMPRVSPLFF. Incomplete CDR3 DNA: TGTGCCAGTAGTATGCCCAGGGTCTCACCA.

The CDR3 here is CASSFSGSSYNEQFF. The CDR3 DNA, read in part, is TGTGCCAGCAGCTTTAGCGGGAGCTCCTACAATGAG. This chain uses TRBV5-4 with TRBJ2-1, with 9 bases matching TRBD2. The read ends 3 residues early relative to the CDR3; the germline J gene fills the gap. J gave up 0 bases and V 2 bases, and 0 bases lay outside the gene matches. Looked up from germline, CDR1 is SGHNT and CDR2 is YYREEE (reference sequence). The CDR3 loop spans 15 amino acids. The whole variable domain, remainder taken from reference TRBV5-4 and TRBJ2-1, is ETGVTQSPTHLIKTRGQQVTLRCSSQSGHNTVSWYQQALGQGPQFIFQYYREEENGRGNFPPRFSGLQFPNYSSELNVNALELDDSALYLCASSFSGSSYNEQFFGPGTRLTVL.

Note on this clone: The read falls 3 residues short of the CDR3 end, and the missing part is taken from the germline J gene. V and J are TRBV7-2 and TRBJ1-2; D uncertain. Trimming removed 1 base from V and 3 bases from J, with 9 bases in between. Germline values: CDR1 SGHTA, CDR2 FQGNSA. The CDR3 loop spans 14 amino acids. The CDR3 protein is CASSLGGSDYGYTF. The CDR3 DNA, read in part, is TGTGCCAGCAGCTTAGGAGGGTCTGACTATGGC. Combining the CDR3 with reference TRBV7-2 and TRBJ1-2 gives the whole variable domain GAGVSQSPSNKVTEKGKDVELRCDPISGHTALYWYRQSLGQGLEFLIYFQGNSAPDKSGLPSDRFSAERTGGSVSTLTIQRTQQEDSAVYLCASSLGGSDYGYTFGSGTRLTVV.

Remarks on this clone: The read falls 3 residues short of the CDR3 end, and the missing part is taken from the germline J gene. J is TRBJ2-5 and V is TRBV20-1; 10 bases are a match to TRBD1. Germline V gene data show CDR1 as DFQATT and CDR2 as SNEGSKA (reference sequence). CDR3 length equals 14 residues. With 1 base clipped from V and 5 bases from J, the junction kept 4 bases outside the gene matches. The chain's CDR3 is CSARGQGAVETQYF. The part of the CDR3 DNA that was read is TGCAGTGCTAGAGGACAGGGGGCGGTTGAGACC.

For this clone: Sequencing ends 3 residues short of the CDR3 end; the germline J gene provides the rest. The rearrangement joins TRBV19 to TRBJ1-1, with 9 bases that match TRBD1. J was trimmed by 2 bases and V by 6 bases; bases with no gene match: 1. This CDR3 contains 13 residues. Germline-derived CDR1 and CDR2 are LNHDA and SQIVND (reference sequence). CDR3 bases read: TGTGCCAGTAGGGGACAGGGCAACACTGAA. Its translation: CASRGQGNTE. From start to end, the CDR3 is CASRGQGNTEAFF.

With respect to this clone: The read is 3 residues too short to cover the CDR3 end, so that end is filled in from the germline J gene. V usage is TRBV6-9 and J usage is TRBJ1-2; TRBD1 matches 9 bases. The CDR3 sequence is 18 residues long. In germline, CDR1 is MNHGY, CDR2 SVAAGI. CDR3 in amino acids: CASSYWVGRGTGYYDYTF. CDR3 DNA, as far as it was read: TGTGCCAGCAGTTATTGGGTGGGACGTGGGACAGGGTACTACGAC.

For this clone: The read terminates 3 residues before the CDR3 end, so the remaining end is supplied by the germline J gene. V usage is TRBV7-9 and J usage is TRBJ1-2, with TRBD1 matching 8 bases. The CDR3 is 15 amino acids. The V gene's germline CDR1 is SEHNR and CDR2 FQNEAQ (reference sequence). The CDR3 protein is CASSGSGTGYNDYTF. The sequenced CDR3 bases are TGTGCCAGCAGCGGCTCCGGGACAGGATACAATGAC.